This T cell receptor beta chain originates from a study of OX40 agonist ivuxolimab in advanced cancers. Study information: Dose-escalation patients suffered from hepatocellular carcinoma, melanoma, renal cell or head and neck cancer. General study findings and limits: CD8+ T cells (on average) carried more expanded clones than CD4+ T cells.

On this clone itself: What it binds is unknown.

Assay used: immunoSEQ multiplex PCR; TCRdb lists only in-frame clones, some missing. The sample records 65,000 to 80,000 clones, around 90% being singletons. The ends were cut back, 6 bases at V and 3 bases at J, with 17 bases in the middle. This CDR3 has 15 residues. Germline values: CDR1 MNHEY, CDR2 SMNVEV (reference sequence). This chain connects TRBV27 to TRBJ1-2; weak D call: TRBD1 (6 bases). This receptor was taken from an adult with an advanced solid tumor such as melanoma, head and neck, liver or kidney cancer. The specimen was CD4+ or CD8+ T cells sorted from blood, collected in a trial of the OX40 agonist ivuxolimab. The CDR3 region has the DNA TGTGCCAGCAGCCCCCGGCCGGGGGGCGACTATGGCTACACCTTC. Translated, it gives CASSPRPGGDYGYTF.